The 18 T cell receptor beta chains presented below share a single source sample, sequenced in a study of PD-1 blockade in classical Hodgkin lymphoma. Method: immunoSEQ multiplex PCR; TCRdb's copy keeps in-frame clones and lacks some. The table shows some 90,000 clones, with around nine tenths occurring only once. Brentuximab vedotin exposure varied among the patients, all of whom had relapsed after autologous stem cell transplantation. Sequenced here: peripheral blood mononuclear cells (PBMCs), sampled before the second cycle of nivolumab. The receptor set was obtained from a human donor with classical Hodgkin lymphoma.

This clone was counted a few times. The V and J genes are TRBV10-2 and TRBJ1-1; tentatively, D is TRBD1 (5 bases). The CDR3 has 18 residues. V shed 0 bases and J shed 3 bases, with 20 bases lying between them. Germline-derived CDR1 and CDR2 are WSHSY and SAAADI. Written as DNA, the CDR3 is TGCGCCAGCAGTGAGTCGTTCAGGGTTCCATTGGGGGACACTGAAGCTTTCTTT. Translation gives CASSESFRVPLGDTEAFF.

The gene calls are TRBV10-1 and TRBJ1-3; D is possibly TRBD1 (5 bases). The CDR3 is 16 residues long. From germline, CDR1 is WNHNN and CDR2 SYGVQD (reference sequence). V gave up 5 bases and J gave up 0 bases, with 14 bases separating them. As DNA, the CDR3 is TGCGCCAGCAGTCCCGGGACTGTGGCCTCTGGAAACACCATATATTTT. Its translation is CASSPGTVASGNTIYF.

This clone was observed a single time. The chain employs TRBV6-1 and TRBJ2-1; TRBD2 aligns across 11 bases. Losses at the gene ends were 7 bases for V and 6 bases for J; bases not matched to a gene: 8. The CDR3 covers 15 residues. The germline V gene encodes CDR1 MNHNS and CDR2 SASEGT. The CDR3 nucleotides read TGTGCCAGCAATCTCGGAACTAGCGGGAGCAATGAGCAGTTCTTC. Translated: CASNLGTSGSNEQFF.

This clone was observed a few times. The chain joins TRBV2 to TRBJ1-5; weak D call: TRBD1 (5 bases). Germline lookup yields CDR1 SNHLY and CDR2 FYNNEI. The V gene lost 3 bases and the J gene lost 2 bases, with 14 bases spanning the gap. CDR3 size: 16 residues. The CDR3 loop is CASSDWQGNGNQPQHF. The DNA of the CDR3 is TGTGCCAGCAGTGATTGGCAGGGTAATGGCAATCAGCCCCAGCATTTT.

The gene calls are TRBV19 and TRBJ2-7; 7 positions match TRBD1. CDR3 length: 18 residues. The ends lost 5 bases at V and 0 bases at J; junction bases unmatched: 16. Germline CDR1 and CDR2: LNHDA and SQIVND (reference sequence). Here the CDR3 DNA reads TGTGCCAGTAGTCGGGGACAGTCCCTCCTGCTCGGCTCCTACGAGCAGTACTTC. The encoded protein is CASSRGQSLLLGSYEQYF.

In this sample, this clone turned up once. This chain joins TRBV19 and TRBJ2-1, with D perhaps matching TRBD2 (6 bases). CDR3 size: 12 residues. The V end was cut by 4 bases, the J end by 8 bases, with 9 bases between. Looked up from germline, CDR1 is LNHDA and CDR2 is SQIVND (reference sequence). CDR3 bases: TGTGCCAGTAGTACCGGGAGTTATGAGCAGTTCTTC. Its translation is CASSTGSYEQFF.

The V call is TRBV6-6, the J call TRBJ2-7; D is possibly TRBD1 or TRBD2 (5 bases each). Germline lookup yields CDR1 MNHNY and CDR2 SVGAGI (reference sequence). Trimming shortened V by 6 bases and J by 2 bases, and 14 bases separated the two germline ends. The CDR3 loop spans 14 amino acids. CDR3 loop: CASSLRETAYEQYF. The DNA for the CDR3 is TGTGCCAGCAGCCTCAGGGAGACGGCCTACGAGCAGTACTTC.

This chain links TRBV5-1 with TRBJ2-7; D might be TRBD2 (7 bases). The V end lost 0 bases, the J end lost 3 bases, and 10 bases lay between the germline ends. The germline gives CDR1 SGHRS, CDR2 YFSETQ. CDR3 length: 14 residues. The CDR3 loop is CASSLGGGSYEQYF. CDR3 DNA sequence: TGCGCCAGCAGCTTGGGCGGGGGCAGCTACGAGCAGTACTTC. Full variable domain (rest looked up from reference TRBV5-1 and TRBJ2-7): KAGVTQTPRYLIKTRGQQVTLSCSPISGHRSVSWYQQTPGQGLQFLFEYFSETQRNKGNFPGRFSGRQFSNSRSEMNVSTLELGDSALYLCASSLGGGSYEQYFGPGTRLTVT.

This rearrangement joins TRBV5-4 to TRBJ2-3; D possibly corresponds to TRBD2 (5 bases). The V end lost 1 base, the J end lost 4 bases, and 10 bases lay between the germline ends. Germline V gives CDR1 SGHNT, CDR2 YYREEE (reference sequence). The CDR3 consists of 14 residues. The CDR3 nucleotides read TGTGCCAGCAGCTTGACTAGAAGTGCAGATACGCAGTATTTT. It yields the protein CASSLTRSADTQYF.

This chain links TRBV4-2 with TRBJ1-1; D gene uncertain. The CDR3 consists of 12 residues. The germline gives CDR1 LGHNA, CDR2 YNFKEQ. V lost 3 bases and J lost 4, with 6 bases in between. The CDR3 is CASSHGGTEAFF. The CDR3 coding sequence is TGTGCCAGCAGCCATGGCGGCACTGAAGCTTTCTTT.

The gene calls are TRBV5-4 and TRBJ2-2; no definite D call. This CDR3 has 15 amino acids. Per the germline V gene, CDR1 is SGHNT and CDR2 is YYREEE (reference sequence). V was pared by 1 base and J by 4 bases, with 11 bases between. CDR3 region: CASSLKSHTTGELFF. The CDR3 coding sequence is TGTGCCAGCAGCTTGAAGTCCCACACCACCGGGGAGCTGTTTTTT.

This chain joins TRBV27 and TRBJ1-2; perhaps TRBD1 as D (5 bases). Between the trimmed V and J ends, which lost 1 base and 8 bases, there was a span of 11 bases. Germline V gives CDR1 MNHEY, CDR2 SMNVEV (reference sequence). The CDR3 is 13 amino acids. The CDR3 spells CASSLLGDGGYTF. The CDR3 region has the DNA TGTGCCAGCAGTTTATTGGGGGATGGCGGCTACACCTTC.

CDR3 sequence reads: CASSLDREFPVLSTDTQYF. The CDR3 region has the DNA TGTGCCAGCAGCTTAGATCGGGAGTTTCCGGTCTTAAGCACAGATACGCAGTATTTT. This chain joins TRBV7-6 and TRBJ2-3; D may be TRBD2 (6 bases). V lost 1 base and J 0 bases, leaving 20 bases between the germline ends. CDR1 SGHVS and CDR2 FNYEAQ come from the germline V gene. This CDR3 contains 19 residues.

This rearrangement joins TRBV4-1 to TRBJ2-5; D ambiguous. V lost 0 bases, J lost 5 bases, and 10 bases lay in between. The CDR3 spans 14 residues. Germline V gene sequence: CDR1 MGHRA, CDR2 YSYEKL. The CDR3 nucleotides are TGCGCCAGCAGCCAAGACGGGCTTGTCGAGACCCAGTACTTC. This codes for CASSQDGLVETQYF.

A word on this clone: Additional DNA sequences in this sample encode the identical CDR3. The V gene is TRBV2, the J gene TRBJ2-7; maybe TRBD2 (5 bases). Germline CDR1 SNHLY, CDR2 FYNNEI. The CDR3 has 15 residues. V was pared by 1 base and J by 0 bases, with 10 bases between. In DNA, the CDR3 is TGTGCCAGCAGTGAAGGCGGAGGACGCTCCTACGAGCAGTACTTC. The encoded protein is CASSEGGGRSYEQYF.

This rearrangement joins TRBV27 to TRBJ2-5, with 12 positions matching TRBD2. The V gene end was trimmed by 5 bases and the J gene end by 4 bases; junction bases not matched to a gene: 11. The CDR3 contains 17 residues. The germline CDR1 and CDR2 sequences are MNHEY and SMNVEV (reference sequence). The CDR3 DNA reads as TGTGCCAGCAGTCCCTCTCGGCTAGCGGGAGGGGCAGAGACCCAGTACTTC. Protein product: CASSPSRLAGGAETQYF.

The chain recombines TRBV30 with TRBJ1-4; TRBD1 matches 7 bases. This CDR3 spans 16 amino acids. CDR1 and CDR2 from the germline V gene are GTSNPN and SVGIG (reference sequence). The J segment lost 1 base and the V segment lost 3 bases, leaving 8 bases of the junction unmatched. Written as DNA, the CDR3 is TGTGCCTGGAGCGGGGACAGTTTACAAACTAATGAAAAACTGTTTTTT. It yields the protein CAWSGDSLQTNEKLFF.

This clone was observed a single time. The chain carries TRBV9 and TRBJ2-3, with 15 bases identical to TRBD2. V was pared by 3 bases and J by 4 bases, with 0 bases of the junction left unmatched. The CDR3 totals 15 residues. Germline CDR1 SGDLS, CDR2 YYNGEE. The CDR3 bases are TGTGCCAGCAGCGGGACTAGCGGGAGGGCAGATACGCAGTATTTT. Translated, it gives CASSGTSGRADTQYF.